What follows are 24 T cell receptor beta chains derived from one specimen sequenced in a study of blood T cells in healthy people across ages. Through a sample-barcoded 5' primer and a J-beta primer mix, a second PCR was run for about 7 to 12 cycles. TCRdb reprocessed the 5' RACE reads with MiXCR, giving one entry per CDR3 protein. Among 800,000 or so distinct CDR3 sequences listed, around 62% were seen once. The specimen sequenced was blood. Receptors were obtained from a young man in good health.

The count of this clonotype is one. This chain connects TRBV27 to TRBJ1-6; D is possibly TRBD1 (5 bases). This CDR3 spans 17 amino acids. Germline CDR1 reads MNHEY; CDR2 reads SMNVEV (reference sequence). V was pared by 2 bases and J by 9 bases, with 20 bases between. Here the CDR3 reads CASSLRVRDRPISPLHF. The DNA for the CDR3 is TGTGCCAGCAGTTTAAGGGTCAGGGACCGACCCATTTCACCCCTCCACTTT.

There are a few counts of this clonotype. CDR3 sequence reads: CASRHPRSGGETQYF. CDR3 in DNA: TGTGCCAGCAGACACCCTAGGAGCGGGGGGGAGACCCAGTACTTC. This chain uses TRBV6-5 with TRBJ2-5; 9 bases line up with TRBD2. V shed 6 bases and J 5 bases; nucleotides not matched to a gene: 10. Germline V gene sequence: CDR1 MNHEY, CDR2 SVGAGI. CDR3 size: 15 residues.

Only a few counts were recorded for this clonotype. The rearrangement uses TRBV10-3 and TRBJ2-7, with 8 nucleotides matching TRBD1. Germline CDR1 ENHRY, CDR2 SYGVKD. V was clipped by 8 bases and J by 4 bases; unmatched bases: 16. CDR3 length: 16 amino acids. CDR3 DNA: TGTGCCATCGCCGCGGGTAGAGGACAGGGCGCTTACGAGCAGTACTTC. Residues: CAIAAGRGQGAYEQYF.

The chain uses TRBV21-1 and TRBJ1-2; no check of the table's D call, TRBD1, against the DNA was made. TRBV21-1 is given as a pseudogene. This CDR3 is 12 amino acids long. The DNA for the CDR3 is TGTGCCAGCCAGCTCAGGGGTGGAGGCTACACCTTC. Amino acids: CASQLRGGGYTF.

This clonotype was picked up a small number of times. The DNA of the CDR3 is TGTGCCATCGGTCGGGAAGAGACCCAGTACTTC. Its translation: CAIGREETQYF. This chain connects TRBV10-3 to TRBJ2-5; D unclear. Trimming removed 8 bases at V and 3 bases at J, with 7 bases between. The CDR3 length is 11 residues. Germline lookup yields CDR1 ENHRY and CDR2 SYGVKD.

The rearrangement links TRBV3-1 to TRBJ1-2; 9 bases line up with TRBD1. Trimming cost V 4 bases and J 2 bases; bases outside gene matches: 11. The CDR3 has 17 amino acids. Germline V gives CDR1 LGHDT, CDR2 YNNKEL (reference sequence). CDR3 in amino acids: CASSPGTGGARNYGYTF. The CDR3 nucleotides are TGTGCCAGCAGCCCCGGTACAGGGGGCGCGAGGAACTATGGCTACACCTTC.

The rearrangement links TRBV6-2 or TRBV6-3 to TRBJ2-7; 10 bases are shared with TRBD1. This CDR3 is 15 amino acids long. V lost 7 bases to trimming and J lost 4 bases; unmatched junction nucleotides: 10. Germline V gene data show CDR1 as MNHEY and CDR2 as SVGEGT. CDR3 region: CASTDRTGGEYEQYF. Written as DNA, the CDR3 is TGTGCCAGCACCGATCGGACAGGGGGAGAATACGAGCAGTACTTC.

J is TRBJ2-1 and V is TRBV20-1; 7 nucleotides line up with TRBD2. V shed 0 bases, J shed 4 bases, and the junction held 12 bases outside the gene matches. Germline CDR1 reads DFQATT; CDR2 reads SNEGSKA (reference sequence). This CDR3 region has 17 residues. The CDR3: CSARDRSGATQYNEQFF. The CDR3 DNA is TGCAGTGCTAGAGACCGGAGCGGGGCCACCCAGTACAATGAGCAGTTCTTC.

The chain employs TRBV24-1 and TRBJ2-1; the D gene is possibly TRBD1 (5 bases). V lost 7 bases and J 8 bases, leaving 14 bases between the germline ends. The CDR3 sequence is 13 residues long. Germline-derived CDR1 and CDR2 are KGHDR and SFDVKD. The CDR3 loop reads CATRDTMWDEQFF. Written as DNA, the CDR3 is TGTGCCACCAGGGACACCATGTGGGATGAGCAGTTCTTC.

The chain recombines TRBV29-1 with TRBJ2-5; D gene unclear. V was shortened by 8 bases and J by 4 bases, with 5 bases between the two germline ends. The CDR3 is 9 residues long. From germline, CDR1 is SQVTM and CDR2 ANQGSEA. This CDR3 is CSSGETQYF. Written as DNA, the CDR3 is TGCAGCTCGGGAGAGACCCAGTACTTC.

This clonotype has just one count. V is TRBV9 and J is TRBJ2-7; D perhaps matches TRBD2 (5 bases). V was pared by 0 bases and J by 5 bases, with 15 bases between. Germline CDR1 reads SGDLS; CDR2 reads YYNGEE. This CDR3 is 15 amino acids long. CDR3 nucleotide sequence: TGTGCCAGCAGCGTAGGATCGGGGATTAGGCACGAGCAGTACTTC. Its translation is CASSVGSGIRHEQYF.

The chain joins TRBV12-3 or TRBV12-4 to TRBJ2-1, with unresolved D. The CDR3 totals 14 residues. The V end lost 6 bases, the J end lost 5 bases, and 14 bases lay between the germline ends. CDR3 sequence reads: CASSPVGGNNEQFF. As DNA, the CDR3 is TGTGCCAGCAGCCCCGTAGGTGGGAACAATGAGCAGTTCTTC.

The chain joins TRBV20-1 to TRBJ2-3; the D call may be TRBD1 or TRBD2 (6 bases each). V shed 4 bases and J shed 1 base, with 15 bases lying between them. The germline V gene has CDR1 DFQATT and CDR2 SNEGSKA (reference sequence). The CDR3 runs 15 residues. CDR3 loop: CSATSGRGGTDTQYF. In DNA, the CDR3 is TGCAGTGCTACATCTGGAAGGGGGGGCACAGATACGCAGTATTTT.

This clonotype was found a few times. The chain has TRBV7-2 and TRBJ1-2; D gene uncertain. The germline V gene has CDR1 SGHTA and CDR2 FQGNSA. The length of the CDR3 is 15 residues. V lost 4 bases and J 3 bases, leaving 15 bases between the germline ends. CDR3 sequence: CASSSPGRKDYGYTF. CDR3 sequence (DNA): TGTGCCAGCAGCTCCCCTGGACGGAAAGACTATGGCTACACCTTC.

The gene calls are TRBV10-3 and TRBJ2-5; D is unclear. Trimming shortened V by 6 bases and J by 5 bases, and 19 bases separated the two germline ends. CDR1 and CDR2 (germline): ENHRY, SYGVKD. This CDR3 is built from 15 residues. DNA of the CDR3: TGTGCCATCAGCGAACGGGTCCTAAGAGGCGAGACCCAGTACTTC. It specifies CAISERVLRGETQYF.

The chain has TRBV4-3 and TRBJ2-1, with D possibly called TRBD1 or TRBD2 (5 bases each). CDR3 length: 15 amino acids. Trimming removed 4 bases from V and 0 bases from J, with 10 bases in between. In germline, CDR1 is LGHNA, CDR2 YSLEER. The CDR3 here is CASSLGDLSYNEQFF. The CDR3 nucleotides read TGCGCCAGCAGCCTTGGGGACCTCTCCTACAATGAGCAGTTCTTC.

This clonotype occurred once. This chain connects TRBV29-1 to TRBJ2-1, with TRBD1 matching 9 bases. CDR3 length: 15 amino acids. V lost 4 bases, J lost 3 bases, and 7 bases stayed unmatched. Germline V gene data show CDR1 as SQVTM and CDR2 as ANQGSEA. The CDR3: CSVGQGVLYYNEQFF. CDR3 nucleotide sequence: TGCAGCGTTGGACAGGGGGTACTGTACTACAATGAGCAGTTCTTC.

The chain links TRBV29-1 to TRBJ1-1; 7 nucleotides match TRBD1. Germline CDR1 SQVTM, CDR2 ANQGSEA. V was pared by 0 bases and J by 6 bases, with 7 bases of the junction left unmatched. The CDR3 length is 14 residues. The CDR3 spells CSVEETGRFAEAFF. The CDR3, as DNA: TGCAGCGTTGAAGAGACAGGGAGGTTCGCTGAAGCTTTCTTT.

J is TRBJ2-7 and V is TRBV6-5; D is unresolved. The better agreement between TRBJ2-5 and the DNA end casts doubt on the J call. The CDR3 sequence is 15 residues long. Germline CDR1 reads MNHEY; CDR2 reads SVGAGI. CDR3 sequence reads: CASSYTKETAETQYF. CDR3 coding DNA: TGTGCCAGCAGTTACACGAAAGAAACTGCGGAGACCCAGTACTTC.

The chain is built from TRBV7-9 and TRBJ2-5, with TRBD2 identical over 10 bases. V was pared by 4 bases and J by 1 base, with 12 bases of the junction left unmatched. Germline values: CDR1 SEHNR, CDR2 FQNEAQ (reference sequence). This CDR3 comprises 18 residues. The CDR3 spells CASSSPPPASGGQETQYF. The CDR3 DNA follows: TGTGCCAGCAGCTCTCCGCCCCCTGCTAGCGGGGGCCAAGAGACCCAGTACTTC.

This chain links TRBV3-1 with TRBJ2-5; no firm D call. Judging by the DNA end, TRBJ2-7 fits better; the J call may be wrong. This CDR3 is built from 12 residues. CDR1 is LGHDT and CDR2 is YNNKEL in the germline V gene (reference sequence). DNA of the CDR3: TGTGCCAGCAGCCCATCGTCCCGCGAGCAGTACTTC. Translation gives CASSPSSREQYF.

V and J are TRBV6-5 and TRBJ2-6; no definite D call. Germline V gene data show CDR1 as MNHEY and CDR2 as SVGAGI. The CDR3 runs 16 residues. V was shortened by 8 bases and J by 0 bases, with 14 bases between the two germline ends. CDR3 coding DNA: TGTGCCAGCCGGAAAAACGCGTTCTCTGGGGCCAACGTCCTGACTTTC. Translated: CASRKNAFSGANVLTF.

This clonotype was found once. This chain joins TRBV20-1 and TRBJ1-4, with a possible D match to TRBD1 (6 bases). The CDR3 spans 15 residues. Germline CDR1 is DFQATT and CDR2 is SNEGSKA (reference sequence). Trimming cost V 1 base and J 5 bases, with 14 bases left between them. The DNA for the CDR3 is TGCAGTGCTAGAGTCCTCGACAGGATAAATGAAAAACTGTTTTTT. Its protein is CSARVLDRINEKLFF.

This chain connects TRBV9 to TRBJ2-3; TRBD2 matches at 7 bases. CDR1 and CDR2 (germline): SGDLS, YYNGEE. After removal of 0 bases from V and 1 base from J, the junction contained 5 bases not matched to a gene. The CDR3 has 16 amino acids. The CDR3 DNA reads as TGTGCCAGCAGCGTAGGTCGGGGGAGGGGCACAGATACGCAGTATTTT. It encodes CASSVGRGRGTDTQYF.